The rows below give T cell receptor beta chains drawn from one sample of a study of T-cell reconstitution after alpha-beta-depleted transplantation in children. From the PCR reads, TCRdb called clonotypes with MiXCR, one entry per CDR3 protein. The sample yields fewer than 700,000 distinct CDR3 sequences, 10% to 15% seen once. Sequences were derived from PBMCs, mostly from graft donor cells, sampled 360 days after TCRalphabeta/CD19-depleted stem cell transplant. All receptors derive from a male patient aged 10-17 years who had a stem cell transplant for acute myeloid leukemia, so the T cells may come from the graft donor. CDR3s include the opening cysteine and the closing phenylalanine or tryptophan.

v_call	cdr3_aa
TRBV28	CASSVPMGALSSYEQYF
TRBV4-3	CASSQDRDGIDNEQFF
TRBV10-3	CAISEWNTGELFF
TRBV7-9	CASSFGLGQSYEQYF
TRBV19	CASNGAGNTGELFF
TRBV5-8	CASSLRGTRRGTDTQYF
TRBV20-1	CSARLAGADEQFF
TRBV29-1	CSVDSGGRTNEKLFF
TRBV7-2	CASSLEIGPPYEQYF
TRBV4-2	CASSQEGEDTQYF
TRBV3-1	CASSQDTGGYNEQFF
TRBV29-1	CSVEDRRESSYNEQFF
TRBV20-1	CSARDYGIRYNEQFF
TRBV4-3	CASSQENYGYTF
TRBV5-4	CASSLVRGGNIQYF
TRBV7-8	CASSLALSLSSYNEQFF
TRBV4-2	CASSQVHMTSGRGNEQFF
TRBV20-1	CSAREPSGRDEELFF
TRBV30	CAWSAWTGLAGVQSYNEQFF
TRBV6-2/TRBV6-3	CASSHPQGAAETQYF
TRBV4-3	CASSQGPYRPLLGNEQFF
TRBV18	CASSPELASYNEQFF
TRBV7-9	CASSFPGGTQYF
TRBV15	CATSTPPNYGYTF
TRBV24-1	CATSGTGWGNQPQHF
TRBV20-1	CSAPLAALPYEQYF
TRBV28	CASSPPGAGTEAFF
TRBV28	CASISHLGQDEPSLNQPQHF
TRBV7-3	CASSLGPPGYNEQFF
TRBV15	CATSGRDSSYNEQFF
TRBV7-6	CASSPGQGPQETQYF
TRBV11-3	CASSVRAENEQFF
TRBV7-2	CASTPVVAGDYEQYF
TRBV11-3	CASSGGVEQFF
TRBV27	CASSGPGGPKNIQYF
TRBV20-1	CSAERPDSSEGNTIYF
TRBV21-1	CASSDRSGTGDHQETQYF
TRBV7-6	CASSLEGRMNTEAFF
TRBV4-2	CASSHPRVGGAETQYF
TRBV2	CASSAPGHTEAFF
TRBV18	CASSPGREVNEQFF
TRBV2	CASSELWLAEQETQYF
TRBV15	CATSRETGGWETQYF
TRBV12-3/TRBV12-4	CASSSHRGTGSGNTEAFF
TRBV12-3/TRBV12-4	CASSRDSNYGYTF
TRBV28	CASSPPGRLSGNTIYF
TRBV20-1	CSARDLSLAGGFPPHNEQFF
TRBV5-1	CASSLNSRTGVITDTQYF
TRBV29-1	CSVGDRVPYEQYF
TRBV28	CASSLNAGTRGYTF
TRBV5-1	CASSPSTNNEQFF
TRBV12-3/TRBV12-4	CASASGQGSTDTQYF
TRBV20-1	CSAYRVPYEQYF
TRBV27	CASGGLAVYSYEQYF
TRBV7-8	CASSLVRVFEQFF
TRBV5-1	CASSFLRPDTQYF
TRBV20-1	CSAPPAHSPSTDTQYF
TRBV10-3	CAISEPSWGGEKLFF
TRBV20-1	CSAPLSVGNIQYF